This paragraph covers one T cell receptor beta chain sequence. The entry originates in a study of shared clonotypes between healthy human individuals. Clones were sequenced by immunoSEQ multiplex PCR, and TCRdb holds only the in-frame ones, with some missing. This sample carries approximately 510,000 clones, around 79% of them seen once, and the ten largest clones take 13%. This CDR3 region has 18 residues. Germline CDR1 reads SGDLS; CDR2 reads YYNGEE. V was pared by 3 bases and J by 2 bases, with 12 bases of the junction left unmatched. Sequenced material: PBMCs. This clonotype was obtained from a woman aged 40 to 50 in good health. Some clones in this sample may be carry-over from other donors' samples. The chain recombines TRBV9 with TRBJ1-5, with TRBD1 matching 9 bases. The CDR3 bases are TGTGCCAGCAGCGGTGGTTATACAGGGGGCAGGGGCAATCAGCCCCAGCATTTT. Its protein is CASSGGYTGGRGNQPQHF.